This is a list of T cell receptor beta chains from one sample in a study of STAT5B mutations in CD4+ large granular lymphocyte leukemia. TCRdb's table, derived via immunoSEQ multiplex PCR, lists solely in-frame clones and lacks some. This repertoire shows 20,000 or so clones, roughly three quarters found once; its top ten account for 30%. The sample consisted of CD4+ T cells from blood buffy coats. The receptors shown here come from a human donor in good health. The CDR3 runs from the conserved cysteine through the conserved F or W. A D gene is named only where the DNA matches it firmly. A row's size may be missing; if present it is once, few, many or a size class.

clone_size d_call j_call v_call cdr3_aa cdr3_nt
few TRBD1 TRBJ1-2 TRBV6-5 CASSASGQNYGYTF TGTGCCAGCAGTGCCTCGGGACAGAACTATGGCTACACCTTC
- TRBD1 TRBJ1-1 TRBV4-2 CASSQEPDRTNTEAFF TGTGCCAGCAGCCAGGAACCGGACAGGACGAACACTGAAGCTTTCTTT
- TRBD1 TRBJ1-1 TRBV6-4 CASSDSQQGSSTEAFF TGTGCCAGCAGTGACTCTCAACAGGGGAGTAGCACTGAAGCTTTCTTT
- - TRBJ2-3 TRBV6-5 CATRRQVSTDTQYF TGTGCCACCCGAAGACAGGTTAGCACAGATACGCAGTATTTT
- - TRBJ2-5 TRBV6-6 CASSPNSGGRAETQYF TGTGCCAGCAGTCCCAATTCAGGGGGGCGAGCAGAGACCCAGTACTTC
once TRBD2 TRBJ2-7 TRBV5-1 CASSLAPPGTTYSYEQYF TGCGCCAGCAGCTTGGCCCCACCAGGGACTACCTACTCCTACGAGCAGTACTTC
- TRBD2 TRBJ2-1 TRBV4-3 CASSQDRTSYNEQFF TGCGCCAGCAGCCAAGATCGGACTAGCTACAATGAGCAGTTCTTC
- - TRBJ2-2 TRBV2 CASSGRLNTGELFF TGTGCCAGCAGTGGACGCCTGAACACCGGGGAGCTGTTTTTT
- TRBD1 TRBJ1-5 TRBV6-6 CASSLGQRGQPQHF TGTGCCAGCAGCCTGGGACAGAGGGGTCAGCCCCAGCATTTT
- TRBD2 TRBJ2-5 TRBV4-1 CASSRLSGTQETQYF TGCGCCAGCAGCCGCCTGAGCGGGACCCAAGAGACCCAGTACTTC
few - TRBJ2-2 TRBV9 CASSEKGRDNTGELFF TGTGCCAGCAGCGAAAAGGGCAGGGATAACACCGGGGAGCTGTTTTTT
- - TRBJ1-1 TRBV5-1 CASSLAARQNTEAFF TGCGCCAGCAGCTTGGCAGCTAGGCAGAACACTGAAGCTTTCTTT
- TRBD2 TRBJ2-3 TRBV7-2 CASSPGGATDTQYF TGTGCCAGCAGCCCCGGGGGGGCGACAGATACGCAGTATTTT
hyperexpanded - TRBJ1-1 TRBV30 CAWSVGTNTEAFF TGTGCCTGGAGTGTCGGAACGAACACTGAAGCTTTCTTT
few TRBD1 TRBJ2-3 TRBV10-3 CAISGTGKGTDTQYF TGTGCCATCAGTGGGACAGGGAAGGGCACAGATACGCAGTATTTT
- TRBD1 TRBJ2-7 TRBV7-8 CASSQVGQAYEQYF TGTGCCAGCAGCCAGGTCGGACAGGCGTACGAGCAGTACTTC
few - TRBJ2-4 TRBV11-3 CASSPRGVLSIQYF TGTGCCAGCAGCCCAAGGGGGGTTCTATCAATTCAGTACTTC
- TRBD1 TRBJ1-3 TRBV29-1 CSGRTGGNTIYF TGCAGCGGAAGGACAGGAGGAAACACCATATATTTT
few - TRBJ1-2 TRBV5-1 CASSLAQGPLRGYTF TGCGCCAGCAGCTTGGCACAGGGCCCCCTTAGAGGCTACACCTTC
few - TRBJ1-1 TRBV30 CAWSIMTNTEAFF TGTGCCTGGAGTATAATGACGAACACTGAAGCTTTCTTT
- - TRBJ2-1 TRBV29-1 CSVRTGGGGPDNEQFF TGCAGCGTCCGGACCGGCGGGGGCGGGCCAGACAATGAGCAGTTCTTC
- - TRBJ2-3 TRBV5-8 CASGSVTGSTDTQYF TGTGCCAGCGGATCTGTAACAGGGAGCACAGATACGCAGTATTTT
- TRBD2 TRBJ2-7 TRBV27 CASSRGTSGLSSYEQYF TGTGCCAGCAGTAGAGGGACTAGCGGGCTCAGCTCCTACGAGCAGTACTTC
few TRBD2 TRBJ2-2 TRBV28 CASSFDTSGSDGELFF TGTGCCAGCAGTTTTGATACTAGCGGGAGTGACGGGGAGCTGTTTTTT
few - TRBJ2-2 TRBV12-5 CASGLGTGRTGELFF TGTGCTAGTGGTTTGGGTACAGGGCGCACCGGGGAGCTGTTTTTT
- TRBD1 TRBJ2-5 TRBV12-5 CASGLITGGAQYF TGTGCTAGTGGTTTGATAACAGGGGGAGCCCAGTACTTC